The entry that follows covers one TCR beta chain sequence. Its target is not known. This sample is drawn from a study of PD-1 blockade in classical Hodgkin lymphoma. Looking at the study overall: The nivolumab dose that patients received was 3 mg/kg, given intravenously every 2 weeks.

TCRdb keeps only in-frame clones here, not all; method: immunoSEQ multiplex PCR. The profile shows 45,000 to 55,000 clones, around 85% of them singletons. Study observations and caveats: Complete responders possessed baseline diversity comparable to newly diagnosed patients. Unlike CD8+ TCR diversity, which did not rise significantly by C4D1, CD4+ TCR diversity did.

This CDR3 contains 13 residues. V lost 6 bases and J 3 bases, leaving 9 bases between the germline ends. Germline V lookup: CDR1 MNHEY, CDR2 SMNVEV (reference sequence). Brentuximab vedotin exposure varied, and every patient relapsed after autologous stem cell transplantation. Patients' outcomes at their best amounted to complete response, partial response or progressive disease. The starting material was peripheral blood mononuclear cells (PBMCs), obtained at baseline. The receptor's source is a human donor with classical Hodgkin lymphoma. V is TRBV27 and J is TRBJ1-5; weak D call: TRBD1 (6 bases). CDR3 in amino acids: CASSWTVNQPQHF. The CDR3 DNA reads as TGTGCCAGCAGCTGGACAGTCAATCAGCCCCAGCATTTT.